This entry describes one TCR beta chain. Time point in this sample: 2014-2015 season, 7 days after vaccination. No donor had influenza vaccine in the prior 6 months; all lived in the community. Germline CDR1 and CDR2: LNHDA and SQIVND (reference sequence). V gave up 5 bases and J gave up 7 bases, with 9 bases separating them. The CDR3 is made up of 11 amino acids. This entry comes from a study of follicular helper T cells after annual influenza vaccination. Sequencing of TCRB used Survey level resolution. Sequenced by immunoSEQ multiplex PCR; TCRdb stores in-frame clones only, minus some. The sample records fewer than 11,000 clones, about 80% being singletons.

The genes are TRBV19 and TRBJ2-7, with D tentatively TRBD1 (5 bases). This specimen was CXCR5- memory CD4+ T cells sorted from blood, taken 7 days after influenza vaccination. This TCR was recovered from an adult who received the influenza vaccine. The CDR3 bases are TGTGCCAGTAGTGGACACCAGGAGCAGTACTTC. It translates to CASSGHQEQYF.